This TCR beta chain was recovered during a study of blood T cell repertoires in COVID-19. Across the study: Material from acute and convalescent COVID-19 was sourced from the United States, Italy and Spain. In each case, the material was cDNA or gDNA derived from T cells, B-cell-depleted T cells, or PBMCs.

This clone occurred a few times. In the original processing: Amplification from reference gene primers served as the basis for estimated nucleated cell counts. Assay used: immunoSEQ multiplex PCR; TCRdb lists only in-frame clones, some missing. That table furnishes V, J and clone size, whereas the DNA furnished D and trimming. The sample yields 220,000 or so clones, about 89% seen once. Germline V gene sequence: CDR1 SEHNR, CDR2 FQNEAQ (reference sequence). Between the trimmed V and J ends, which lost 5 bases and 0 bases, there was a span of 8 bases. The CDR3 length is 13 residues. The V call is TRBV7-9, the J call TRBJ2-7; D unresolved. The sample taken for sequencing was peripheral blood. The receptor was derived from a man in his sixties who had recovered from COVID-19. Here the CDR3 reads CASSHMNSYEQYF. CDR3 coding DNA: TGTGCCAGCAGCCACATGAACTCCTACGAGCAGTACTTC.